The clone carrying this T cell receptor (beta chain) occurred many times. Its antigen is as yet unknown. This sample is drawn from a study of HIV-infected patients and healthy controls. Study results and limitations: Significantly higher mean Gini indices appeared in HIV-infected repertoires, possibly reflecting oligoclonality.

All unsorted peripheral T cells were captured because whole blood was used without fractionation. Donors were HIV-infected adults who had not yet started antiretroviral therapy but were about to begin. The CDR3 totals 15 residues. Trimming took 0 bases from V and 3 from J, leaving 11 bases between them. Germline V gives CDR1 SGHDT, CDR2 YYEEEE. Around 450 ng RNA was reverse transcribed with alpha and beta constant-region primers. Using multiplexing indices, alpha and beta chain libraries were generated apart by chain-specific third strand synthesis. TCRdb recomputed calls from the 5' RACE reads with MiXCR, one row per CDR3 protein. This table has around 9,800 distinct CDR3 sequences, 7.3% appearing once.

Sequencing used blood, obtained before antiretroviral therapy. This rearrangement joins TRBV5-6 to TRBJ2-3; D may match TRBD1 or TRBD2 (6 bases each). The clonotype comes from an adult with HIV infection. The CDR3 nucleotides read TGTGCCAGCAGCTTGGGAGGGGGGCGGACAGATACGCAGTATTTT. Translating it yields CASSLGGGRTDTQYF.